This T cell receptor beta chain was documented in a study of control samples from healthy donors and cancer patients. Germline loops: CDR1 SGHNT, CDR2 YENEEA. CDR3 length: 14 residues. Between the trimmed V and J ends, which lost 6 bases and 2 bases, there was a span of 11 bases. Clones were read by immunoSEQ multiplex PCR, and TCRdb kept only the in-frame ones, dropping some. The table lists roughly 24,000 clones, approximately 83% of them singletons. The rearrangement uses TRBV11-3 and TRBJ2-1; D gene ambiguous. This sequence was found in a man aged 55-75 years with head and neck cancer. Sequenced: PBMCs. The CDR3 is CASRSRQTYNEQFF. CDR3 nucleotides: TGTGCCAGCAGGTCGAGGCAGACCTACAATGAGCAGTTCTTC.